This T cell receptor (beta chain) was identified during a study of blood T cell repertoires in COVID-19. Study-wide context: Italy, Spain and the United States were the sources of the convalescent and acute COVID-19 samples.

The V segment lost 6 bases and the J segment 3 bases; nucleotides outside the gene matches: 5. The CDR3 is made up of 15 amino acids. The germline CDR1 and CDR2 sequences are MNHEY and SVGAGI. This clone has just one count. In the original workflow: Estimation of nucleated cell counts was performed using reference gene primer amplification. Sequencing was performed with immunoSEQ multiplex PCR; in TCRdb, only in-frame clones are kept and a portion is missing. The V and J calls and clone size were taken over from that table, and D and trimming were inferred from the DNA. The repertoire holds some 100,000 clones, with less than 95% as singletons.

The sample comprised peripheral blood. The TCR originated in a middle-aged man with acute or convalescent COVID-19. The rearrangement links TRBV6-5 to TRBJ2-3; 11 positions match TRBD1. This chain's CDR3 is CASRGDRGGTDTQYF. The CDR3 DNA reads TGTGCCAGCAGGGGGGACAGGGGGGGAACAGATACGCAGTATTTT.